The T cell receptor beta chain under discussion was sequenced for a study of technical replicates of blood from several donors. TCRdb's copy holds only in-frame clones and misses some; the assay was immunoSEQ multiplex PCR. The table shows about 84,000 clones, with under 95% occurring only once. The material sequenced was T cells isolated from PBMCs. The sequence came from a human donor in good health.

In DNA, the CDR3 is TGTGCCAGCAGTAGCGGGGTGATATTGGAGGAGCTGTTTTTT. It encodes CASSSGVILEELFF. The chain joins TRBV7-6 to TRBJ2-2, with 8 bases identical to TRBD2. CDR3 length: 14 amino acids. CDR1 is SGHVS, CDR2 FNYEAQ, per germline. After removal of 6 bases from V and 10 bases from J, the junction contained 10 bases not matched to a gene.